These 14 T cell receptor beta chains were all obtained from the same sample, sequenced in a study of memory CD4+ T cells and cytomegalovirus serostatus. Single viable CD3+CD4+CD8-CD45RO+ cells were sorted as the memory CD4+ T cells. Data came from immunoSEQ multiplex PCR; TCRdb stores just in-frame clones and leaves some out. This sample has tens of thousands of clones; around 74% occur once, and the top ten carry 0.5% to 0.65%. Sequencing used memory CD4+ T cells from blood. The receptors come from an adult in good health and CMV-seronegative. Some clones in this sample may be carry-over from other donors' samples.

CDR3 in amino acids: CASSLVSGGTDTQYF. The CDR3 nucleotides are TGTGCCAGCAGCTTAGTCAGCGGGGGTACAGATACGCAGTATTTT. The rearrangement joins TRBV7-2 to TRBJ2-3, with 8 bases identical to TRBD2. The CDR3 extends over 15 amino acids. Germline assignment: CDR1 SGHTA and CDR2 FQGNSA. With V trimmed by 1 base and J by 3 bases, 3 bases remained unmatched.

The chain carries TRBV6-5 and TRBJ1-3, with a weak D call TRBD1 (6 bases). Germline assignment: CDR1 MNHEY and CDR2 SVGAGI. CDR3 length: 15 residues. Trimming shortened V by 3 bases and J by 0 bases, and 9 bases separated the two germline ends. In DNA form, the CDR3 reads TGTGCCAGCAGTTATGGGGGCGCCTCTGGAAACACCATATATTTT. Amino acid sequence: CASSYGGASGNTIYF.

This clone was detected only once. The chain uses TRBV28 and TRBJ2-3, with D hard to call. Germline CDR1 reads MDHEN; CDR2 reads SYDVKM. The length of the CDR3 is 15 residues. Trimming pared 5 bases from V and 3 bases from J, leaving 15 bases between. The CDR3 is CASSLQPDQTDTQYF. The DNA of the CDR3 is TGTGCCAGCAGTCTCCAACCCGACCAGACAGATACGCAGTATTTT.

The V call is TRBV4-2, the J call TRBJ2-6; D is uncertain. Trimming removed 3 bases from V and 0 bases from J, with 15 bases in between. The CDR3 spans 18 residues. Germline CDR1 and CDR2: LGHNA and YNFKEQ. The CDR3, as DNA: TGTGCCAGCAGCCACCCCACCCGACCCTCCTCTGGGGCCAACGTCCTGACTTTC. This translates into CASSHPTRPSSGANVLTF.

The J gene is TRBJ2-5, the V gene TRBV10-3, with 11 bases aligning to TRBD2. V was clipped by 6 bases and J by 3 bases; unmatched bases: 9. Per germline, CDR1 ENHRY and CDR2 SYGVKD. The CDR3 has 16 amino acids. The CDR3 loop is CAIRGTSGGTKETQYF. As DNA, the CDR3 is TGTGCCATCAGGGGCACTAGCGGGGGTACGAAAGAGACCCAGTACTTC.

This clone was seen once. The V call is TRBV5-1, the J call TRBJ1-2; D remains ambiguous. Between the trimmed V and J ends, which lost 0 bases and 6 bases, there was a span of 12 bases. The length of the CDR3 is 14 residues. CDR1 and CDR2 (germline): SGHRS, YFSETQ. The CDR3 DNA reads as TGCGCCAGCAGCTTGGAAAGGGAAAGGGATGGCTACACCTTC. Translation gives CASSLERERDGYTF.

The chain couples TRBV6-6 to TRBJ2-2; weak D call: TRBD1 (8 bases). Germline CDR1 and CDR2: MNHNY and SVGAGI (reference sequence). The V gene lost 5 bases and the J gene lost 5 bases, with 18 bases spanning the gap. The CDR3 consists of 16 residues. The CDR3 reads CASSQGRDRSTGELFF. CDR3 nucleotide sequence: TGTGCCAGCAGTCAGGGGAGGGACAGGAGTACCGGGGAGCTGTTTTTT.

The rearrangement joins TRBV10-3 to TRBJ2-4; unclear D gene. The length of the CDR3 is 17 residues. Germline V CDR1 and CDR2: ENHRY, SYGVKD. With 0 bases removed from V and 1 base from J, the gap between germline ends came to 13 bases. CDR3 region: CAISESIAPGAKNIQYF. DNA of the CDR3: TGTGCCATCAGTGAGTCGATCGCTCCTGGGGCCAAAAACATTCAGTACTTC.

V usage is TRBV7-2 and J usage is TRBJ2-6; no clear D. The CDR3 length is 18 residues. The V end lost 0 bases, the J end lost 0 bases, and 12 bases lay between the germline ends. The germline V gene encodes CDR1 SGHTA and CDR2 FQGNSA. The CDR3 spells CASSLAELSNSGANVLTF. The CDR3, as DNA: TGTGCCAGCAGCTTAGCGGAACTTTCGAACTCTGGGGCCAACGTCCTGACTTTC.

The chain employs TRBV6-6 and TRBJ1-1; TRBD1 might be the D (5 bases). Trimming took 5 bases from V and 0 from J, leaving 13 bases between them. The CDR3 contains 15 residues. Germline lookup yields CDR1 MNHNY and CDR2 SVGAGI (reference sequence). The CDR3 DNA reads as TGTGCCAGCAGTCAAACACAGGAAATGAACACTGAAGCTTTCTTT. It is translated as CASSQTQEMNTEAFF.

The chain couples TRBV27 to TRBJ1-6; TRBD1 is a possible D gene (6 bases). V lost 4 bases and J 9 bases, leaving 13 bases between the germline ends. The germline gives CDR1 MNHEY, CDR2 SMNVEV (reference sequence). CDR3 length: 14 residues. The CDR3 nucleotides are TGTGCCAGCAGTTCATGGACAGCGGCTTCACCCCTCCACTTT. The encoded protein is CASSSWTAASPLHF.

This rearrangement joins TRBV7-3 to TRBJ2-7, with TRBD2 as a possible D gene (5 bases). V lost 5 bases, J lost 0 bases, and 14 bases lay in between. CDR3 length equals 15 residues. Germline CDR1 and CDR2: SGHTA and FQGTGA. CDR3 sequence reads: CASSPQPGSSYEQYF. CDR3 DNA: TGTGCCAGCAGCCCACAACCGGGGAGCTCCTACGAGCAGTACTTC.

The genes are TRBV6-5 and TRBJ1-1; D is possibly TRBD1 (6 bases). CDR3 length equals 16 residues. Between the trimmed V and J ends, which lost 0 bases and 4 bases, there was a span of 15 bases. The germline V gene has CDR1 MNHEY and CDR2 SVGAGI. The CDR3 spells CASSYSGIQGGTEAFF. The CDR3 bases are TGTGCCAGCAGTTACTCGGGAATACAGGGAGGCACTGAAGCTTTCTTT.

Written as DNA, the CDR3 is TGTGCCAGCAGCCCCCTGGCCGGCGGCGGTAATGAAAAACTGTTTTTT. It is translated as CASSPLAGGGNEKLFF. J is TRBJ1-4 and V is TRBV5-5; unclear D gene. V was pared by 4 bases and J by 4 bases, with 17 bases between. In germline, CDR1 is SGHKS, CDR2 YYEKEE (reference sequence). The CDR3 length is 16 residues.